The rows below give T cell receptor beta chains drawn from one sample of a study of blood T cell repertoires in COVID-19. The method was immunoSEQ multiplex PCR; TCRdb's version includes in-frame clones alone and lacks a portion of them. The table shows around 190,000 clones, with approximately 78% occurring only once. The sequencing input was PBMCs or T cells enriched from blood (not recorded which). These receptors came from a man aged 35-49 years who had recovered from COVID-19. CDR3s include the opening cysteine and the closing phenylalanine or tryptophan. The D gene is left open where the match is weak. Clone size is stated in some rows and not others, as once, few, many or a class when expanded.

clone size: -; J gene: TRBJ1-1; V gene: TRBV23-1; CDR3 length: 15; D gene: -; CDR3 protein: CASSQSRQLNTEAFF; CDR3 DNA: TGCGCCAGCAGTCAATCTCGACAGCTGAACACTGAAGCTTTCTTT
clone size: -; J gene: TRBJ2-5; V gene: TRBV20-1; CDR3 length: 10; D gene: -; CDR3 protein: CSASSETQYF; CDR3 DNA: TGCAGTGCTAGCTCAGAGACCCAGTACTTC
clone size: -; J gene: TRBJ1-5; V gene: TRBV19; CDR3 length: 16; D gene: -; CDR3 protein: CASSIERILSNQPQHF; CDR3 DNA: TGTGCCAGTAGTATAGAGCGGATCTTATCCAATCAGCCCCAGCATTTT
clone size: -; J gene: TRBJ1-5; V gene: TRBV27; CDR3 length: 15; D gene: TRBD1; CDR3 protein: CASSPSTGGGQPQHF; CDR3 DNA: TGTGCCAGCAGTCCCTCGACAGGGGGCGGGCAGCCCCAGCATTTT
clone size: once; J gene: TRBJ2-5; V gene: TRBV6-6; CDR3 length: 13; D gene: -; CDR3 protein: CASSPVGQETQYF; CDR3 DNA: TGTGCCAGCAGTCCGGTCGGTCAAGAGACCCAGTACTTC
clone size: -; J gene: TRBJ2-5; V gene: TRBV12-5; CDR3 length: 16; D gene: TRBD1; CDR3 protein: CASGLGDRTLGETQYF; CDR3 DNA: TGTGCTAGTGGTTTGGGGGACAGAACCTTGGGGGAGACCCAGTACTTC
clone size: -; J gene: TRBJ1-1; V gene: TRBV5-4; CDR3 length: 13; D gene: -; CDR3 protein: CASSLVEYTEAFF; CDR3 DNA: TGTGCCAGCAGCTTAGTAGAGTACACTGAAGCTTTCTTT
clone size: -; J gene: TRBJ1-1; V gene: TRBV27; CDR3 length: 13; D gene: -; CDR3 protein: CASGSGTSSEAFF; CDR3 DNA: TGTGCCAGCGGCTCCGGGACATCATCTGAAGCTTTCTTT
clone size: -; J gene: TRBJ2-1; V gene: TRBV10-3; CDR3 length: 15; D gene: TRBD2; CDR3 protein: CAIKGLANSYNEQFF; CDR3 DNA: TGTGCCATCAAGGGACTAGCGAACTCCTACAATGAGCAGTTCTTC
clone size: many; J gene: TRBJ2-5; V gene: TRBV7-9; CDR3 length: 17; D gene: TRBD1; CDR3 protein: CASSQGSGGFYGETQYF; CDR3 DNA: TGTGCCAGCAGCCAGGGGTCAGGGGGCTTTTATGGAGAGACCCAGTACTTC
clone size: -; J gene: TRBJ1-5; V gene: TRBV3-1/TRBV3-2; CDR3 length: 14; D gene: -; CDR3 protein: CASSQGPLDQPQHF; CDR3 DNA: TGTGCCAGCAGCCAGGGCCCCTTAGATCAGCCCCAGCATTTT
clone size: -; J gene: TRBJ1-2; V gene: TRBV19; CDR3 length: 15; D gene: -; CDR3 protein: CASSTTGKSRNGYTF; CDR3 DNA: TGTGCCAGTAGTACCACAGGGAAATCTAGGAATGGCTACACCTTC
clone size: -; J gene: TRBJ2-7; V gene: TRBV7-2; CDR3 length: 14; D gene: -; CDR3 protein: CASSPLASRVEQYF; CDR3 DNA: TGTGCCAGCAGCCCACTGGCTAGTCGGGTTGAGCAGTACTTC
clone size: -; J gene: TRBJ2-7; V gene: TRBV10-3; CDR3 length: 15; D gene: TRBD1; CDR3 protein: CAISDARDRRVEQYF; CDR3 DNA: TGTGCCATCAGTGACGCCCGGGACAGGAGGGTCGAGCAGTACTTC